One sample yielded the 8 T cell receptor beta chains listed below, sequenced in a study of T cells after yellow fever vaccination (dated by TCRdb to about 2019). To prepare the library, 5' RACE was applied. The sample was run on an Illumina HiSeq 2500. Using fastp at Q25 and MiXCR, TCRdb reprocessed the public reads and kept productive beta chains. Here each entry gathers all rows of one CDR3 protein and keeps the most common genes and DNA. The sample profile shows 200,000 to 300,000 distinct CDR3 sequences; roughly 6.2% of them were found once. About 1% of the sample goes to the ten largest clones. This specimen's treatment or condition label, interpreted: live attenuated yellow fever vaccine strain. The specimen was CD4+ T cells sorted from PBMCs, collected on the day of the yellow fever booster vaccination. The source is a man aged 30 to 45 who received the YFV17D yellow fever vaccine.

This clonotype was seen repeatedly, ten times or more. The chain carries TRBV2 and TRBJ2-2; tentative D call: TRBD2 (6 bases). Germline CDR1 is SNHLY and CDR2 is FYNNEI. The ends were cut back, 9 bases at V and 1 base at J, with 6 bases in the middle. The CDR3 is 12 residues long. The CDR3 spells CARGGNTGELFF. The CDR3 nucleotides read TGTGCCAGGGGAGGGAACACCGGGGAGCTGTTTTTT.

This clonotype was picked up one time. The chain combines TRBV5-4 with TRBJ2-2; D not resolved. Between the trimmed V and J ends, which lost 6 bases and 1 base, there was a span of 7 bases. Per the germline V gene, CDR1 is SGHNT and CDR2 is YYREEE (reference sequence). The CDR3 covers 13 residues. The CDR3 DNA reads TGTGCCAGCATCGTAGAGAACACCGGGGAGCTGTTTTTT. This sequence encodes CASIVENTGELFF.

This clonotype was seen more than once but under ten times. The gene calls are TRBV20-1 and TRBJ1-2; no reliable D call. The CDR3 is 14 amino acids. V lost 5 bases and J 9 bases, leaving 22 bases between the germline ends. Germline CDR1 is DFQATT and CDR2 is SNEGSKA (reference sequence). The chain's CDR3 is CSAAPPSGPGSYTF. The CDR3 coding sequence is TGCAGTGCTGCACCCCCGAGCGGGCCGGGGAGCTACACCTTC.

This chain links TRBV6-5 with TRBJ2-7; D ambiguous. This CDR3 has 13 residues. V was pared by 0 bases and J by 6 bases, with 9 bases between. Germline V gene data show CDR1 as MNHEY and CDR2 as SVGAGI. The CDR3 DNA sequence: TGTGCCAGCAGTTACTCGTTAGCAGCCGAGCAGTACTTC. Translating it yields CASSYSLAAEQYF.

This clonotype was observed at least ten times. This rearrangement joins TRBV7-2 to TRBJ2-1, with 10 bases that match TRBD1. V was pared by 4 bases and J by 5 bases, with 5 bases of the junction left unmatched. The CDR3 spans 15 residues. The germline V gene has CDR1 SGHTA and CDR2 FQGNSA. The CDR3 sequence: CASSSTGGGNNEQFF. CDR3 nucleotide sequence: TGTGCCAGCAGCTCGACAGGGGGCGGTAACAATGAGCAGTTCTTC.

This clonotype was counted between two and nine times. This chain links TRBV5-1 with TRBJ2-5; no clear D gene. V lost 0 bases, J lost 5 bases, and 17 bases lay in between. The CDR3 spans 16 residues. The germline CDR1 and CDR2 sequences are SGHRS and YFSETQ. The chain's CDR3 is CASSLEGTWPPETQYF. The CDR3 region has the DNA TGCGCCAGCAGCTTGGAAGGCACATGGCCCCCGGAGACCCAGTACTTC.

This clonotype came up a few times. This sequence joins TRBV6-1 and TRBJ1-5, with 7 nucleotides matching TRBD1. CDR1 and CDR2 (germline): MNHNS, SASEGT. The CDR3 consists of 14 residues. V lost 4 bases and J lost 5; bases outside the gene matches: 5. For the CDR3, the DNA is TGTGCCAGCAGTGGGGGACAGCCGGATCAGCCCCAGCATTTT. Translating gives CASSGGQPDQPQHF.

This clonotype appeared a few times. This chain joins TRBV6-1 and TRBJ2-7, with TRBD2 as a possible D gene (6 bases). The CDR3 runs to 16 residues. Trimming stripped 5 bases from V and 7 bases from J, with 24 bases between. CDR1 MNHNS and CDR2 SASEGT come from the germline V gene. The CDR3 DNA reads as TGTGCCAGCAGTCCCCCCCTCGGGGGAGTCAGCGGGGAGCAGTACTTC. Its protein product is CASSPPLGGVSGEQYF.